This TCR beta chain was retrieved from a study of beta chain features in type 1 diabetes (dated by TCRdb to the late 2010s). Turning to the overall study: No differences in mean age, gender distribution, total cell number or subset yield were found between patients and healthy donors. A total of 100 million to 110 million sorted cells were examined across all samples, and a strong correlation was observed between cell number per subset and RNA yield. The study compared the TCRB repertoires of sorted circulating CD4+ T cell subsets in recently diagnosed type 1 diabetes patients with those in matched healthy donors. Regulatory and stem cell-like memory subsets were isolated from only 8 patients and roughly eight healthy donors, whereas naive and central memory subsets came from all 30 or so donors.

Each donor gave one peripheral blood draw, averaging approximately 0.12 L, which was collected into heparinised tubes. A BD FACSAria II and a panel including CD45RO, CCR7, CD25, CD127, CD95 and CD27 were used to sort naive, central memory, regulatory and stem cell-like memory CD4+ T cells. A purity above 95% was achieved for all sorted populations. PBMCs were separated immediately by Lymphoprep density gradient centrifugation and were stained directly, without being cultured. So that batch effects would be minimized, each experiment stained and sorted samples in pairs, pairing one healthy donor with one patient. A few counts support this clone. The antigen it recognizes is unknown. Qualities for individual bases were not recorded, and no much larger clone is one base off. Ends trimmed: V by 4 bases, J by 5 bases; bases unmatched to a gene: 7. The germline V gene yields SNHLY for CDR1 and FYNNEI for CDR2. Its CDR3 holds 15 amino acids, cysteine through phenylalanine. Only CDR3 DNA is held: 45 bases, read in frame from base 1.

The High Capacity cDNA Reverse Transcription Kit was used to reverse transcribe all of the isolated RNA, meaning that expressed TCRB transcripts were what got sequenced. Naive, central memory and regulatory T cell samples underwent deep immunoSEQ sequencing, averaging about 3.57 million total reads per sample. Sorted cells were lysed in RLT buffer and RNA was extracted with DNase-treated RNeasy Micro or Mini kits, depending on cell number. To prevent cross-contamination, each cell subset was processed individually, whereas patient and healthy donor samples were processed jointly. Using the immunoSEQ multiplex PCR, TCRB sequences were amplified from cDNA into 87-bp fragments spanning the CDR3 region. Sequencing of the amplicons was performed on the Illumina HiSeq platform. As for the original processing: PCR bias was computationally corrected using synthetic template baselines, reads within Hamming distance 2 were collapsed, and singletons that could not be merged were discarded. Reads were aligned against IMGT so that V, D and J genes, CDR3 length and insertions or deletions at six rearrangement sites could be assigned. Within each subset, clonotype counts were normalized to the number of sorted cells before true diversity and Gini coefficients were calculated with the tcR R package. Repertoire sharing was quantified using the overlap coefficient calculated on TCRB nucleotide sequences. TCRdb provides this immuneACCESS table in a form limited to in-frame rearrangements. Some clones are lacking; in checked studies, under half of them reflect an unresolved V gene, and why the rest are absent is not known. D and trimming come from the DNA, and the V and J calls and clone size come from that table. The sample table records approximately 170,000 clones; 7.8% of these occur just once. 0.94% of the sample is taken by the ten largest.

Points the paper makes about the study in general: Fewer insertions and more nucleotide deletions at VDJ recombination sites were observed in patients with type 1 diabetes, implying thymic rearrangement abnormalities. Because cDNA was sequenced instead of genomic DNA, highly expressing activated cells could be over-represented, though the groups showed no difference in activation or CD3 levels. A moderate but significant shortening of TCRB CDR3 length was observed in type 1 diabetes patients in all four CD4+ subsets. Because small numbers of individuals were included in the HLA sub-analyses, any influence of HLA type on TCRB rearrangement was left unresolved. The naive, central memory and regulatory TCRB repertoires appeared to resemble one another more closely among patients than among healthy donors. PCR might favor shorter templates, but patient and control samples were amplified and corrected together, so any skew would affect both groups equally.

Sequenced: central memory CD4+ T cells from blood. The TCR comes from a woman in her thirties or forties with type 1 diabetes. The rearrangement combines TRBV2 with TRBJ2-3; 9 central nucleotides agree with TRBD2. The DNA sequence reads TGTGCCAGCAGTGCTGCGCGGGAGGGCCAAGATACGCAGTATTTT. This sequence encodes CASSAAREGQDTQYF.